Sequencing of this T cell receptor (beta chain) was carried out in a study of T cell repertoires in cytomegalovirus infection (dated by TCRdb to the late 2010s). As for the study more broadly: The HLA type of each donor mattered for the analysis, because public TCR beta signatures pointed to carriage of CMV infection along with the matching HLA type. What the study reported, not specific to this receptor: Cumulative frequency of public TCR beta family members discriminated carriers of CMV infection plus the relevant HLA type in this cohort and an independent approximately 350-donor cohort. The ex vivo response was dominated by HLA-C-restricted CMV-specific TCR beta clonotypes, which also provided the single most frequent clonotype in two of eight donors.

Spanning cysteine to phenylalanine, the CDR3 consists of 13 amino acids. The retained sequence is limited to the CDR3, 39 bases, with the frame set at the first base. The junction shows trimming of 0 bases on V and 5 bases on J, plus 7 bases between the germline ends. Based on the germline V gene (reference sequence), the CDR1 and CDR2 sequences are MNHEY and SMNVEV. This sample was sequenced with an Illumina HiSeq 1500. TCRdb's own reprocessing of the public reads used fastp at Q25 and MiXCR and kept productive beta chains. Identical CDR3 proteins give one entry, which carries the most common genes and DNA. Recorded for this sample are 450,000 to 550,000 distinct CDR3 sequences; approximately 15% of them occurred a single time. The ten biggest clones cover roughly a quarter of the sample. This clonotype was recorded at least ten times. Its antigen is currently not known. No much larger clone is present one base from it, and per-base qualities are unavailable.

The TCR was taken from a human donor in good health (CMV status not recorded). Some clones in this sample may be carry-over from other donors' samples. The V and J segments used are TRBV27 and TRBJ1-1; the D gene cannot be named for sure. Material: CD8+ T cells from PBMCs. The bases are TGTGCCAGCAGTTTATCACAGCGGACTGAAGCTTTCTTT. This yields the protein CASSLSQRTEAFF.